This T cell receptor (beta chain) emerged from a study of T cells in Graves' hyperthyroidism and ophthalmopathy. Germline V gene lookup returns CDR1 SGHTA and CDR2 FQGNSA. V gave up 5 bases and J gave up 14 bases; unmatched junction bases: 10. The CDR3 spans 14 residues. Points from the study as a whole: Prediction of ophthalmopathy progression came a median around 6.1 months pre-onset.

Lactation, pregnancy, other autoimmune disease or uncontrolled infection excluded patients. Authors of the study amplified TCR beta CDR3 regions from RNA transcripts. The HTBI set primed first-round TCR CDR3 RT-PCR. Each CDR3 protein is one row after TCRdb ran MiXCR on the multiplex PCR reads. The repertoire holds a few hundred thousand distinct CDR3 sequences, 35% to 55% seen once, with roughly 20% in the top ten. Notes on this clonotype: Its specificity is not known.

The receptor was isolated from an adult woman with Graves' disease, either hyperthyroidism or ophthalmopathy (not recorded which). Sequencing was carried out using peripheral blood or thyroid tissue (not recorded which). This chain links TRBV7-2 with TRBJ1-6; the match to TRBD1 covers 9 bases. This CDR3 is CASSTRDRESALHF. Written as DNA, the CDR3 is TGTGCCAGCAGCACCCGGGACAGGGAATCAGCCCTCCACTTT. The full variable domain, rest sourced from reference TRBV7-2 and TRBJ1-6, is GAGVSQSPSNKVTEKGKDVELRCDPISGHTALYWYRQSLGQGLEFLIYFQGNSAPDKSGLPSDRFSAERTGGSVSTLTIQRTQQEDSAVYLCASSTRDRESALHFGNGTRLTVT.